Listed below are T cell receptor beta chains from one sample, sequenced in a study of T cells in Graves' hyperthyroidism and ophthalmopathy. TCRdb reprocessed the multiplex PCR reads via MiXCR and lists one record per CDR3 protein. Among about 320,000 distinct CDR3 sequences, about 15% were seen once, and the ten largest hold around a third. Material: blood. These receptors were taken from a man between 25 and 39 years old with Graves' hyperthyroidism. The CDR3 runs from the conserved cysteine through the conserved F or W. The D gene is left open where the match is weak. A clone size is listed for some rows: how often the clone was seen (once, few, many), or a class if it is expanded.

CDR3nt: TGTGCCATCACCAGCGGGAGGGACAATGAGCAGTTCTTC
CDR3aa: CAITSGRDNEQFF
j_gene: TRBJ2-1
abundance: few
v_gene: TRBV10-3
d_gene: TRBD2

CDR3nt: TGTGCCAGCAGTGGGTGGACAGGTCCTAATGAAAAACTGTTTTTT
CDR3aa: CASSGWTGPNEKLFF
j_gene: TRBJ1-4
abundance: -
v_gene: TRBV2
d_gene: TRBD1

CDR3nt: TGCAGTGCTAGAGCTTTGGGGACAGGAAACACTGAAGCTTTCTTT
CDR3aa: CSARALGTGNTEAFF
j_gene: TRBJ1-1
abundance: -
v_gene: TRBV20-1
d_gene: TRBD1

CDR3nt: TGTGCCAGCAGGCCCGGGGCCGGGGAGCTGTTTTTT
CDR3aa: CASRPGAGELFF
j_gene: TRBJ2-2
abundance: many
v_gene: TRBV12-3/TRBV12-4
d_gene: -

CDR3nt: TGCGCCAGCAGCTTGGTCGCACAGGGAAGCTATGGCTACACCTTC
CDR3aa: CASSLVAQGSYGYTF
j_gene: TRBJ1-2
abundance: -
v_gene: TRBV5-1
d_gene: -

CDR3nt: TGTGCCAGCAGCTCGGGACAGGGGGCGTGGGTGACCCAGTACTTC
CDR3aa: CASSSGQGAWVTQYF
j_gene: TRBJ2-5
abundance: many
v_gene: TRBV7-9
d_gene: TRBD1

CDR3nt: TGTGCCAGTAGTATAGGGGGCGGAAGGGCTGAAGCTTTCTTT
CDR3aa: CASSIGGGRAEAFF
j_gene: TRBJ1-1
abundance: -
v_gene: TRBV19
d_gene: -

CDR3nt: TGTGCCAGCAGCACCCAGGGGGGGACTTACAATGAGCAGTTCTTC
CDR3aa: CASSTQGGTYNEQFF
j_gene: TRBJ2-1
abundance: -
v_gene: TRBV7-3
d_gene: -

CDR3nt: TGTGCCAGCAGCCAAGAAGCCTCCTACGAGCAGTACTTC
CDR3aa: CASSQEASYEQYF
j_gene: TRBJ2-7
abundance: many
v_gene: TRBV3-1
d_gene: -

CDR3nt: TGTGCCAGCAGCGTAGAATGGGGAGACGAGCAGTACTTC
CDR3aa: CASSVEWGDEQYF
j_gene: TRBJ2-7
abundance: -
v_gene: TRBV9
d_gene: -

CDR3nt: TGTGCCAGCAGTTTAGTCATTTGGAACACTGAAGCTTTCTTT
CDR3aa: CASSLVIWNTEAFF
j_gene: TRBJ1-1
abundance: many
v_gene: TRBV28
d_gene: -

CDR3nt: TGTGCCAGCAGCTTAAACGGAGGTATCGTCTTGGAGACCCAGTACTTC
CDR3aa: CASSLNGGIVLETQYF
j_gene: TRBJ2-5
abundance: many
v_gene: TRBV7-2
d_gene: -

CDR3nt: TGTGCCAGCAGCTTAAGGGAAGCGGCCCAAGAGACCCAGTACTTC
CDR3aa: CASSLREAAQETQYF
j_gene: TRBJ2-5
abundance: many
v_gene: TRBV13
d_gene: -

CDR3nt: TGTGCCAGCAGTTTTGTGAATGAGCAGTTCTTC
CDR3aa: CASSFVNEQFF
j_gene: TRBJ2-1
abundance: -
v_gene: TRBV6-9
d_gene: -

CDR3nt: TGCAGTGCGGATCCTCTGACTAGCAGCTACGAGCAGTACTTC
CDR3aa: CSADPLTSSYEQYF
j_gene: TRBJ2-7
abundance: -
v_gene: TRBV20-1
d_gene: TRBD2

CDR3nt: TGCAGTGCTAGACGTCGGGAGCAAGATACGCAGTATTTT
CDR3aa: CSARRREQDTQYF
j_gene: TRBJ2-3
abundance: few
v_gene: TRBV20-1
d_gene: -

CDR3nt: TGTGCCAGCAGTCCACCGAGGTGGAATTCACCCCTCCACTTT
CDR3aa: CASSPPRWNSPLHF
j_gene: TRBJ1-6
abundance: many
v_gene: TRBV27
d_gene: -

CDR3nt: TGTGCTAGCAGCAAGGCTGGACAGGGGAGAGAGACCCAGTACTTC
CDR3aa: CASSKAGQGRETQYF
j_gene: TRBJ2-5
abundance: -
v_gene: TRBV7-7
d_gene: TRBD1

CDR3nt: TGTGCCAGCAGCGCAGCGGGAGTCGTAAGTGAGCAGTTCTTC
CDR3aa: CASSAAGVVSEQFF
j_gene: TRBJ2-1
abundance: many
v_gene: TRBV27
d_gene: TRBD2

CDR3nt: TGTGCCAGCAGCTGGGGGAGGGGAACGTACACTGAAGCTTTCTTT
CDR3aa: CASSWGRGTYTEAFF
j_gene: TRBJ1-1
abundance: -
v_gene: TRBV7-8
d_gene: -

CDR3nt: TGTGCCAGCAGCCCTCGATGGGACAAGGCGACAGATACGCAGTATTTT
CDR3aa: CASSPRWDKATDTQYF
j_gene: TRBJ2-3
abundance: many
v_gene: TRBV11-3
d_gene: -

CDR3nt: TGTGCCAGCAGTACCGGGACTAGCGGGCAAGTGACGGGAGAGACCCAGTACTTC
CDR3aa: CASSTGTSGQVTGETQYF
j_gene: TRBJ2-5
abundance: many
v_gene: TRBV4-2
d_gene: TRBD2

CDR3nt: TGCGCCAGCAGCTTAGGACAGGATACTTATGGCTACACCTTC
CDR3aa: CASSLGQDTYGYTF
j_gene: TRBJ1-2
abundance: -
v_gene: TRBV5-1
d_gene: TRBD1

CDR3nt: TGTGCCAGCAGCTTAGTTTTCAGGGTAGAGACCCAGTACTTC
CDR3aa: CASSLVFRVETQYF
j_gene: TRBJ2-5
abundance: many
v_gene: TRBV11-2
d_gene: -

CDR3nt: TGTGCTAGCAGCTTAGTGGAGGGACAGGGGCTCTATATTAATGGCTACACCTTC
CDR3aa: CASSLVEGQGLYINGYTF
j_gene: TRBJ1-2
abundance: few
v_gene: TRBV7-7
d_gene: TRBD1

CDR3nt: TGTGCCAGCACCCAGGAAACAGACAATGAGCAGTTCTTC
CDR3aa: CASTQETDNEQFF
j_gene: TRBJ2-1
abundance: many
v_gene: TRBV18
d_gene: -

CDR3nt: TGTGCCAGCACCCGAACCTCTGGAGCCACTGAAGCTTTCTTT
CDR3aa: CASTRTSGATEAFF
j_gene: TRBJ1-1
abundance: many
v_gene: TRBV28
d_gene: -

CDR3nt: TGTGCCAGCCGCTCCGGGGAGCAGAATGGCTACACCTTC
CDR3aa: CASRSGEQNGYTF
j_gene: TRBJ1-2
abundance: many
v_gene: TRBV11-2
d_gene: -

CDR3nt: TGCGCCAGCAGCTTGGCCCCCAGACGTCTTTGGCCGTACGAGCAGTACTTC
CDR3aa: CASSLAPRRLWPYEQYF
j_gene: TRBJ2-7
abundance: few
v_gene: TRBV5-1
d_gene: -

CDR3nt: TGCAGCGTGAGGACAGGGAGTCAGCCCCAGCATTTT
CDR3aa: CSVRTGSQPQHF
j_gene: TRBJ1-5
abundance: once
v_gene: TRBV29-1
d_gene: TRBD1

CDR3nt: TGTGCCAGCAGTTTTCGGGGGCATAATGAGCAGTTCTTC
CDR3aa: CASSFRGHNEQFF
j_gene: TRBJ2-1
abundance: many
v_gene: TRBV12-3/TRBV12-4
d_gene: -

CDR3nt: TGTGCCAGCAGTGGGGGACCCCTTCAGTACTTC
CDR3aa: CASSGGPLQYF
j_gene: TRBJ2-5
abundance: few
v_gene: TRBV11-2
d_gene: -

CDR3nt: TGTGCCAGCAGCAACTACCCCCTTCTTGGGCAGTTCTTC
CDR3aa: CASSNYPLLGQFF
j_gene: TRBJ2-1
abundance: -
v_gene: TRBV9
d_gene: -

CDR3nt: TGTGCCACCAGCAGAGAGCCAGGTTCCCACGAGCAGTACTTC
CDR3aa: CATSREPGSHEQYF
j_gene: TRBJ2-7
abundance: few
v_gene: TRBV15
d_gene: -

CDR3nt: TGTGCCATCAGCGGACAGGTCCTATATGGCTACACCTTC
CDR3aa: CAISGQVLYGYTF
j_gene: TRBJ1-2
abundance: many
v_gene: TRBV10-3
d_gene: TRBD1

CDR3nt: TGTGCCAGCAGTTCCCCGCCCGACGGCTATGGCTACACCTTC
CDR3aa: CASSSPPDGYGYTF
j_gene: TRBJ1-2
abundance: many
v_gene: TRBV6-1
d_gene: -

CDR3nt: TGCAGCGTTGAAGCCCCCCGTCCGACAGGGACCAATGAGCAGTTCTTC
CDR3aa: CSVEAPRPTGTNEQFF
j_gene: TRBJ2-1
abundance: -
v_gene: TRBV29-1
d_gene: TRBD1

CDR3nt: TGTGCCACCAGCACTCCGGGATCGAACACCGGGGAGCTGTTTTTT
CDR3aa: CATSTPGSNTGELFF
j_gene: TRBJ2-2
abundance: many
v_gene: TRBV24-1
d_gene: -

CDR3nt: TGTGCCAGCAGCGATAGCGTTACCTACGAGCAGTACTTC
CDR3aa: CASSDSVTYEQYF
j_gene: TRBJ2-7
abundance: many
v_gene: TRBV7-2
d_gene: -

CDR3nt: TGTGCCAGCAGCAGCGGGAGTGTCTGGGGCACAGATACGCAGTATTTT
CDR3aa: CASSSGSVWGTDTQYF
j_gene: TRBJ2-3
abundance: many
v_gene: TRBV11-1
d_gene: TRBD2

CDR3nt: TGCAGTGCTACCTCGGCCGGGACAGCTCACACAGATACGCAGTATTTT
CDR3aa: CSATSAGTAHTDTQYF
j_gene: TRBJ2-3
abundance: many
v_gene: TRBV20-1
d_gene: TRBD1

CDR3nt: TGTGCCACCAGCAGAGCGTACGCCAATGAGCAGTTCTTC
CDR3aa: CATSRAYANEQFF
j_gene: TRBJ2-1
abundance: few
v_gene: TRBV15
d_gene: -

CDR3nt: TGTGCCAGCTCACCTCCCGGGACAGAGAGCACAGATACGCAGTATTTT
CDR3aa: CASSPPGTESTDTQYF
j_gene: TRBJ2-3
abundance: many
v_gene: TRBV18
d_gene: TRBD1

CDR3nt: TGTGCCAGCAGAAAGGCAAATTCACCCCTCCACTTT
CDR3aa: CASRKANSPLHF
j_gene: TRBJ1-6
abundance: few
v_gene: TRBV2
d_gene: -

CDR3nt: TGTGTCACCGGGGACAACTCTAACTATGGCTACACCTTC
CDR3aa: CVTGDNSNYGYTF
j_gene: TRBJ1-2
abundance: many
v_gene: TRBV28
d_gene: -

CDR3nt: TGCAGCGTTGTGAAGACAAACAGGGTCAATGAGCAGTTCTTC
CDR3aa: CSVVKTNRVNEQFF
j_gene: TRBJ2-1
abundance: few
v_gene: TRBV29-1
d_gene: -

CDR3nt: TGTGCCAGCAGTTCGGACAGATCCGGTCTTAATGAAAAACTGTTTTTT
CDR3aa: CASSSDRSGLNEKLFF
j_gene: TRBJ1-4
abundance: -
v_gene: TRBV6-1
d_gene: -

CDR3nt: TGTGCCAGCTCACCACGGCTAGCGGGGGACAATGAGCAGTCCTTC
CDR3aa: CASSPRLAGDNEQSF
j_gene: TRBJ2-1
abundance: few
v_gene: TRBV18
d_gene: TRBD2